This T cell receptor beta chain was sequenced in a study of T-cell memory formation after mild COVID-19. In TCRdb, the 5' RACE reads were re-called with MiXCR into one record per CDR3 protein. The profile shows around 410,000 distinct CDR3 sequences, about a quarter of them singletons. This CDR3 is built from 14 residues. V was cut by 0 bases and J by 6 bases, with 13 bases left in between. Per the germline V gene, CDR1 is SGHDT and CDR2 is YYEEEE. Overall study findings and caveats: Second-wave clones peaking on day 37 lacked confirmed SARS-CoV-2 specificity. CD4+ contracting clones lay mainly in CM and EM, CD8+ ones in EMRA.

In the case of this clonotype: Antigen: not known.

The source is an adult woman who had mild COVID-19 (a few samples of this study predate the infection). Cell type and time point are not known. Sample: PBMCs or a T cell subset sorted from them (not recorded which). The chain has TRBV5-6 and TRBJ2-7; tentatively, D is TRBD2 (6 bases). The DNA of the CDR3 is TGTGCCAGCAGCTTGGGGGACTCTCGCCGCGAGCAGTACTTC. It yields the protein CASSLGDSRREQYF.